The 26 T cell receptor beta chains listed next were all sequenced from one sample in a study of T cell responses to AZD1222 COVID-19 vaccine. The data were produced by immunoSEQ multiplex PCR, yet TCRdb's version contains in-frame clones alone and is incomplete. This table holds 95,000 to 150,000 clones, about 88% found once. The sequences come from peripheral blood, collected 28 days after the second AZD1222 dose. The receptors shown here come from an adult who received the AZD1222 COVID-19 vaccine.

This clone occurred a few times. The chain recombines TRBV28 with TRBJ2-7; the D gene is possibly TRBD1 (5 bases). Germline values: CDR1 MDHEN, CDR2 SYDVKM. Trimming took 3 bases from V and 12 from J, leaving 15 bases between them. This CDR3 is 12 amino acids long. CDR3 sequence: CASSFNLGPAYF. CDR3 in DNA: TGTGCCAGCAGTTTTAACCTGGGGCCTGCGTACTTC.

The gene calls are TRBV11-2 and TRBJ2-1; 7 positions agree with TRBD1. The junction had 5 bases not matched to a gene; V was cut back by 3 bases and J by 3 bases. The CDR3 contains 15 residues. Germline loops: CDR1 SGHAT, CDR2 FQNNGV. This CDR3 reads CASSFWSGGYNEQFF. The CDR3 DNA reads TGTGCCAGCAGCTTCTGGTCAGGGGGCTACAATGAGCAGTTCTTC.

This clone has more than one count but fewer than ten. The J gene is TRBJ2-5, the V gene TRBV2; maybe TRBD1 (5 bases). The CDR3 runs 15 residues. Trimming took off 1 base at V and 4 bases at J, with 13 bases between the two ends. Germline V gives CDR1 SNHLY, CDR2 FYNNEI. The CDR3 region is CASSEDRSSPETQYF. CDR3 coding DNA: TGTGCCAGCAGTGAAGACAGGTCCTCTCCAGAGACCCAGTACTTC.

The gene calls are TRBV5-4 and TRBJ1-2; D is uncertain. Germline V CDR1 and CDR2: SGHNT, YYREEE (reference sequence). The length of the CDR3 is 11 residues. Trimming left V 2 bases short and J 4 bases short, with 3 bases between. The chain's CDR3 is CASSFGYGYTF. The CDR3, as DNA: TGTGCCAGCAGCTTCGGCTATGGCTACACCTTC.

The rearrangement links TRBV30 to TRBJ1-5; 8 nucleotides align to TRBD1. The CDR3 runs 15 residues. V lost 2 bases to trimming and J lost 6 bases; unmatched junction nucleotides: 9. CDR1 GTSNPN and CDR2 SVGIG come from the germline V gene (reference sequence). The CDR3 coding sequence is TGTGCCTGGAGTTCCGGGACAGGTGTAGGTCAGCCCCAGCATTTT. It translates to CAWSSGTGVGQPQHF.

This chain links TRBV6-4 with TRBJ2-3, with D perhaps TRBD1 (5 bases). The V end lost 0 bases, the J end lost 7 bases, and 14 bases lay between the germline ends. This CDR3 has 15 amino acids. Germline V gene sequence: CDR1 MRHNA, CDR2 SNTAGT. CDR3 DNA sequence: TGTGCCAGCAGTGACTCTTCCAGGGCTGGGAATACGCAGTATTTT. Its protein product is CASSDSSRAGNTQYF.

The chain has TRBV6-5 and TRBJ2-2; 8 bases align to TRBD2. The CDR3 spans 14 residues. Germline V gene lookup returns CDR1 MNHEY and CDR2 SVGAGI. With 6 bases clipped from V and 6 bases from J, the junction kept 6 bases outside the gene matches. In DNA, the CDR3 is TGTGCCAGCAGGATCGGGGGGGACGCCGGGGAGCTGTTTTTT. Protein: CASRIGGDAGELFF.

DNA of the CDR3: TGTGCCAGCAGTTACTCGACGACAACCAATTCACCCCTCCACTTT. Its protein product is CASSYSTTTNSPLHF. The chain combines TRBV6-5 with TRBJ1-6, with D uncertain. Looked up from germline, CDR1 is MNHEY and CDR2 is SVGAGI. Trimming removed 0 bases from V and 7 bases from J, with 10 bases in between. There are 15 residues in the CDR3.

The rearrangement links TRBV6-6 to TRBJ1-2; 9 bases line up with TRBD1. CDR3 length: 15 amino acids. Germline V gene lookup returns CDR1 MNHNY and CDR2 SVGAGI (reference sequence). Trimming took 2 bases from V and 4 from J; bases not matched to a gene: 5. DNA of the CDR3: TGTGCCAGCAGTTACGGACAGGGGAGAAGCTATGGCTACACCTTC. Translated, it gives CASSYGQGRSYGYTF.

V gene TRBV10-2 combines with J gene TRBJ2-4; TRBD2 might be the D (5 bases). Trimming took 3 bases from V and 0 from J, leaving 12 bases between them. The CDR3 spans 16 residues. Per the germline V gene, CDR1 is WSHSY and CDR2 is SAAADI. The CDR3 loop is CASSDGGLGAKNIQYF. The CDR3 DNA is TGCGCCAGCAGTGACGGAGGATTGGGAGCCAAAAACATTCAGTACTTC.

This chain links TRBV5-1 with TRBJ1-6; D is undetermined. The CDR3 extends over 14 amino acids. The V gene's germline CDR1 is SGHRS and CDR2 YFSETQ. V lost 0 bases and J lost 8, with 9 bases in between. The CDR3 here is CASSLVKVDSPLHF. The CDR3 DNA is TGCGCCAGCAGCTTGGTTAAGGTTGATTCACCCCTCCACTTT.

This clone was counted a single time. J is TRBJ2-6 and V is TRBV19, with D unresolved. CDR1 is LNHDA and CDR2 is SQIVND in the germline V gene (reference sequence). V dropped 6 bases and J dropped 2 bases, with 8 bases sitting between them. The length of the CDR3 is 14 residues. CDR3 sequence (DNA): TGTGCCAGTAGAACATCTCCTGGGGCCAACGTCCTGACTTTC. This encodes CASRTSPGANVLTF.

CDR3 DNA sequence: TGTGCCAGCAGTCCACTCGGACAGGGACCCCTCCACTTT. It encodes CASSPLGQGPLHF. The rearrangement joins TRBV27 to TRBJ1-6; 8 positions match TRBD1. With V trimmed by 5 bases and J by 12 bases, 6 bases remained unmatched. CDR1 is MNHEY, CDR2 SMNVEV, per germline (reference sequence). The CDR3 totals 13 residues.

The CDR3 sequence is CASSHISSFYEQYF. As DNA, the CDR3 is TGTGCCAGCAGCCACATCAGCAGTTTCTACGAGCAGTACTTC. The chain has TRBV3-1 (or the pseudogene TRBV3-2) and TRBJ2-7; the D is unclear. CDR3 length: 14 residues. V was trimmed by 3 bases and J by 3 bases, leaving 12 bases between them. Germline lookup yields CDR1 LGHDT and CDR2 YNNKEL (reference sequence).

CDR3 loop: CASSTHRDRGETQYF. In DNA, the CDR3 is TGTGCCAGCAGTACACACCGGGACAGGGGAGAGACCCAGTACTTC. This chain links TRBV6-2 or TRBV6-3 with TRBJ2-5; 10 bases line up with TRBD1. Germline values: CDR1 MNHEY, CDR2 SVGEGT. Trimming cost V 5 bases and J 4 bases; bases outside gene matches: 7. This CDR3 is built from 15 residues.

The chain employs TRBV10-3 and TRBJ1-2, with D tentatively TRBD1 (5 bases). The CDR3 totals 12 residues. CDR1 and CDR2 (germline): ENHRY, SYGVKD. V was pared by 8 bases and J by 5 bases, with 12 bases between. The CDR3 here is CAIGERGYGYTF. CDR3 DNA: TGTGCCATCGGAGAACGGGGGTATGGCTACACCTTC.

The gene calls are TRBV7-9 and TRBJ2-2; 7 positions match TRBD2. The CDR3 covers 15 residues. Looked up from germline, CDR1 is SEHNR and CDR2 is FQNEAQ (reference sequence). The V gene end was trimmed by 3 bases and the J gene end by 6 bases; junction bases not matched to a gene: 7. For the CDR3, the DNA is TGTGCCAGCAGCTTTAACAGCGGGGAGGCCGGGGAGCTGTTTTTT. The encoded protein is CASSFNSGEAGELFF.

The table lists this clone with a count of one. The chain combines TRBV6-5 with TRBJ2-5; TRBD1 aligns across 7 bases. The CDR3 has 13 amino acids. V was clipped by 6 bases and J by 4 bases; unmatched bases: 5. Per the germline V gene, CDR1 is MNHEY and CDR2 is SVGAGI. The DNA for the CDR3 is TGTGCCAGCAGACTGAAGGGGGCAGAGACCCAGTACTTC. Translation: CASRLKGAETQYF.

The rearrangement links TRBV15 to TRBJ1-1, with 9 bases matching TRBD1. The CDR3 consists of 17 residues. J lost 0 bases, V lost 3 bases, and 8 bases had no gene match. Germline V CDR1 and CDR2: LNHNV, YYDKDF (reference sequence). CDR3 region: CATSSERGQGLNTEAFF. Here the CDR3 DNA reads TGTGCCACCAGCAGCGAACGGGGACAGGGTTTGAACACTGAAGCTTTCTTT. The whole variable domain, filled in from reference TRBV15 and TRBJ1-1, reads DAMVIQNPRYQVTQFGKPVTLSCSQTLNHNVMYWYQQKSSQAPKLLFHYYDKDFNNEADTPDNFQSRRPNTSFCFLDIRSPGLGDTAMYLCATSSERGQGLNTEAFFGQGTRLTVV.

The V call is TRBV4-3, the J call TRBJ2-1; TRBD2 might be the D (5 bases). There are 14 residues in the CDR3. CDR1 and CDR2 (germline): LGHNA, YSLEER. Deletions cut 0 bases from V and 5 bases from J, with 8 bases between. The CDR3 nucleotides are TGCGCCAGCAGCCAAGATACGGGAAACAATGAGCAGTTCTTC. Translated, it gives CASSQDTGNNEQFF.

V usage is TRBV30 and J usage is TRBJ2-2; TRBD1 aligns across 9 bases. The germline V gene encodes CDR1 GTSNPN and CDR2 SVGIG (reference sequence). The CDR3 loop spans 16 amino acids. J was trimmed by 7 bases and V by 2 bases; bases with no gene match: 11. CDR3 residues: CAWSSGTGRVGGELFF. CDR3 in DNA: TGTGCCTGGAGTTCCGGGACAGGGAGGGTAGGCGGGGAGCTGTTTTTT.

The rearrangement links TRBV29-1 to TRBJ2-5; possible D gene TRBD1, 5 bases. Trimming shortened V by 4 bases and J by 7 bases, and 13 bases separated the two germline ends. The CDR3 spans 12 residues. The V gene's germline CDR1 is SQVTM and CDR2 ANQGSEA. The CDR3 sequence: CSVAQGAWTQYF. The CDR3 DNA reads TGCAGCGTTGCCCAGGGTGCGTGGACCCAGTACTTC.

The chain joins TRBV29-1 to TRBJ2-1; D gene ambiguous. The CDR3 is 16 residues long. Per the germline V gene, CDR1 is SQVTM and CDR2 is ANQGSEA. Trimming removed 1 base at V and 2 bases at J, with 15 bases between. DNA of the CDR3: TGCAGCGTTGAAGCTCTTGAGCGAGAGGCCTACAATGAGCAGTTCTTC. Translation: CSVEALEREAYNEQFF.

J is TRBJ1-4 and V is TRBV4-1, with D unclear. The ends were cut back, 0 bases at V and 8 bases at J, with 4 bases in the middle. The CDR3 runs 12 residues. Germline CDR1 is MGHRA and CDR2 is YSYEKL. The CDR3 loop reads CASSQEGEKLFF. As DNA, the CDR3 is TGCGCCAGCAGCCAAGAGGGAGAAAAACTGTTTTTT.

V is TRBV7-9 and J is TRBJ1-2, with 7 bases identical to TRBD1. Trimming cost V 3 bases and J 6 bases; bases outside gene matches: 19. The CDR3 consists of 18 residues. Germline CDR1 is SEHNR and CDR2 is FQNEAQ (reference sequence). CDR3 sequence reads: CASSLNSPPTGRLDGYTF. CDR3 in DNA: TGTGCCAGCAGCTTGAATAGCCCGCCGACAGGGAGGCTAGATGGCTACACCTTC.

The chain is built from TRBV3-1 (or the pseudogene TRBV3-2) and TRBJ1-1; 8 bases match TRBD1. Trimming cost V 4 bases and J 6 bases; bases outside gene matches: 10. This CDR3 spans 15 amino acids. The germline gives CDR1 LGHDT, CDR2 YNNKEL (reference sequence). The CDR3 nucleotides read TGTGCCAGCAGCCCCAGGACAGGGTCTTATTCTGAAGCTTTCTTT. It yields the protein CASSPRTGSYSEAFF.